This T cell receptor (beta chain) came from a study of blood T cell repertoires in COVID-19. Study at large: Italy, Spain and the United States were the sources of the convalescent and acute COVID-19 samples.

J lost 9 bases, V lost 4 bases, and 12 bases had no gene match. CDR3 length equals 14 residues. Germline lookup yields CDR1 GTSNPN and CDR2 SVGIG (reference sequence). The table came from immunoSEQ multiplex PCR; TCRdb's copy has only in-frame clones and leaves some out. The profile shows approximately 210,000 clones, 85% of them singletons. This chain connects TRBV30 to TRBJ2-1; TRBD2 agrees at 7 bases. Sequences were obtained from peripheral blood. The TCR comes from a man in his sixties with COVID-19, enrolled during active disease. In DNA, the CDR3 is TGTGCCTGGAAACTGGGGAGGGTGAAGGTTGAGCAGTTCTTC. It specifies CAWKLGRVKVEQFF.